These T cell receptor beta chains were read from a single sample in a study of shared clonotypes between healthy human individuals. The assay was immunoSEQ multiplex PCR, and TCRdb's table has in-frame clones only and misses some. Among about 1.9 million clones listed, about 94% were seen once. Sequencing used naive CD8+ T cells from PBMCs. The source is a young man in good health. Some clones in this sample may be carry-over from other donors' samples. Both conserved end residues are part of each CDR3. Each record gives: J gene, D gene, V gene, clone size, CDR3 DNA, CDR3 protein. D genes are given only for firm matches. Clone size appears in some rows only: once, few, many, or a class for an expanded clone.

>TRBJ2-1|NA|TRBV7-8|NA
TGTGCCAGCACCCTGATCGGTGAGCAGTTCTTC
CASTLIGEQFF
>TRBJ1-5|NA|TRBV27|NA
TGTGCCAGCAGTCCAAGGGTCGGTCAGCCCCAGCATTTT
CASSPRVGQPQHF
>TRBJ2-3|NA|TRBV4-1|NA
TGCGCCAGCAGCCGACCTACCCGACTAGGCGACACAGATACGCAGTATTTT
CASSRPTRLGDTDTQYF
>TRBJ2-6|NA|TRBV7-3|NA
TGTGCCAGCAGCTTAAGGGGGCCAGGGGCCAACGTCCTGACTTTC
CASSLRGPGANVLTF
>TRBJ1-5|TRBD1|TRBV19|NA
TGTGCCAGTAGTATAGATGAAGGGGGCGTGAAGCCCCAGCATTTT
CASSIDEGGVKPQHF
>TRBJ2-7|TRBD1|TRBV5-1|NA
TGCGCCAGCAGGGTTTGGACAGGGAATTCCTACGAGCAGTACTTC
CASRVWTGNSYEQYF
>TRBJ1-1|NA|TRBV9|NA
TGTGCCAGCAGCGCCGCAGGGGTTCCCTACACTGAAGCTTTCTTT
CASSAAGVPYTEAFF
>TRBJ2-3|TRBD2|TRBV2|NA
TGTGCCAGCATGCGATTACTAGCGGCTAGCACAGATACGCAGTATTTT
CASMRLLAASTDTQYF
>TRBJ2-5|NA|TRBV28|NA
TGTGCCAGCAGTCTTACCGGGGCCCAAGAGACCCAGTACTTC
CASSLTGAQETQYF
>TRBJ2-1|NA|TRBV28|NA
TGTGCCAGCAGTACTCCTAGCGAAAGCTCCTACAATGAGCAGTTCTTC
CASSTPSESSYNEQFF
>TRBJ2-2|NA|TRBV13|NA
TGTGCCAGCACCGGCCCCCTTTGGACTTCCGGGGAGCTGTTTTTT
CASTGPLWTSGELFF
>TRBJ2-2|NA|TRBV9|NA
TGTGCCAGCAGCGTATGGGTCCGGGGGATTGACACCGGGGAGCTGTTTTTT
CASSVWVRGIDTGELFF
>TRBJ2-1|NA|TRBV7-9|NA
TGTGCCAGCAGCTCTAAGACGGAACAGTTCTTC
CASSSKTEQFF
>TRBJ1-1|NA|TRBV20-1|once
TGCAGTGCGCCGGGCCCCCTGGGAGCTTTCTTT
CSAPGPLGAFF
>TRBJ2-5|NA|TRBV7-9|NA
TGTGCCAGCAGCTTCGACAGGGAGACCCAGTACTTC
CASSFDRETQYF
>TRBJ2-1|TRBD2|TRBV9|NA
TGTGCCAGCAGCGTAGGTCGGCGGGAGGTGAACAATGAGCAGTTCTTC
CASSVGRREVNNEQFF
>TRBJ2-2|NA|TRBV6-6|NA
TGTGCCAGCAGTTACTCGTACGTTGGGGGCACCGGGGAGCTGTTTTTT
CASSYSYVGGTGELFF
>TRBJ1-5|TRBD1|TRBV27|NA
TGTGCCAGCAGCCCATCGGAGGGACAGAGAGGACAGCCCCAGCATTTT
CASSPSEGQRGQPQHF
>TRBJ1-3|NA|TRBV9|NA
TGTGCCAGCAGCGACCGGGTGGGGGGCTCTGGAAACACCATATATTTT
CASSDRVGGSGNTIYF
>TRBJ2-2|NA|TRBV29-1|once
TGCAGCGTTGATCAGGGGCCCGGGGAGCTGTTTTTT
CSVDQGPGELFF
>TRBJ2-5|NA|TRBV6-5|NA
TGTGCCAGCAGCTACAGGGCAGCGGGGACCCAGTACTTC
CASSYRAAGTQYF
>TRBJ2-7|NA|TRBV4-1|NA
TGCGCCAGCAGCCAAGATCCCCCCGGAGGATTACGCGAGCAGTACTTC
CASSQDPPGGLREQYF